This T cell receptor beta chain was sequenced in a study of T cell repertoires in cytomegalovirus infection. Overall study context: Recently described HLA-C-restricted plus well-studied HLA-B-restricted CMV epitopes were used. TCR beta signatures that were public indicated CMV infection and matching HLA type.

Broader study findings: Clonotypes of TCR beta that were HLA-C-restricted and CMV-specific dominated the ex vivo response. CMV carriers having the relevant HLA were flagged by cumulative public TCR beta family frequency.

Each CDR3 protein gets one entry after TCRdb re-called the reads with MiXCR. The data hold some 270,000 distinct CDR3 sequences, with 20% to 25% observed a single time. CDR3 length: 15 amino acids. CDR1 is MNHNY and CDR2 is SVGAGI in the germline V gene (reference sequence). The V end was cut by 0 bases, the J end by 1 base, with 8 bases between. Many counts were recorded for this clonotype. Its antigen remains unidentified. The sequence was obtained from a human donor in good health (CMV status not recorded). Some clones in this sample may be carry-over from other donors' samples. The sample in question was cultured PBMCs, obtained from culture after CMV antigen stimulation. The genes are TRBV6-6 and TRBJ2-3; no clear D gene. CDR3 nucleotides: TGTGCCAGCAGTTACTCAAGGCCGGGCACAGATACGCAGTATTTT. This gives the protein CASSYSRPGTDTQYF.